A selection of T cell receptor beta chains follows, all from one sample in a study of shared clonotypes between healthy human individuals. The table came from immunoSEQ multiplex PCR; TCRdb's copy has only in-frame clones and leaves some out. The table shows more than 2 million clones, with about 95% occurring only once. Source material: naive CD8+ T cells sorted from blood. These receptor sequences come from a man in his late teens or twenties in good health. CDR3s include the opening cysteine and the closing phenylalanine or tryptophan. D genes are given only for firm matches. Part of the rows lack a size; the others show once, few, many or a class for expanded clones.

CDR3 protein: CASRVASGSTYEQYF
CDR3 DNA: TGTGCCAGCAGAGTCGCTAGCGGGAGCACCTACGAGCAGTACTTC
V gene: TRBV2
D gene: TRBD2
J gene: TRBJ2-7
clone size: .

CDR3 protein: CASSLGPGQPNTEAFF
CDR3 DNA: TGTGCCAGCAGCTTAGGCCCGGGACAGCCGAACACTGAAGCTTTCTTT
V gene: TRBV11-2
D gene: TRBD1
J gene: TRBJ1-1
clone size: .

CDR3 protein: CATATEIYEQYF
CDR3 DNA: TGTGCCACCGCTACAGAGATCTACGAGCAGTACTTC
V gene: TRBV10-3
D gene: .
J gene: TRBJ2-7
clone size: .

CDR3 protein: CASSTGQGNYGYTF
CDR3 DNA: TGTGCCAGCAGCACCGGACAGGGTAACTATGGCTACACCTTC
V gene: TRBV5-6
D gene: TRBD1
J gene: TRBJ1-2
clone size: .

CDR3 protein: CASSLEAVGNEQFF
CDR3 DNA: TGTGCCAGCAGTTTAGAGGCGGTTGGGAATGAGCAGTTCTTC
V gene: TRBV27
D gene: .
J gene: TRBJ2-1
clone size: .

CDR3 protein: CAWASRPESSYNSPLHF
CDR3 DNA: TGTGCCTGGGCCAGCCGGCCAGAGAGCTCCTATAATTCACCCCTCCACTTT
V gene: TRBV30
D gene: .
J gene: TRBJ1-6
clone size: .

CDR3 protein: CASSPVPGQMNTEAFF
CDR3 DNA: TGCGCCAGCAGCCCCGTCCCGGGACAGATGAACACTGAAGCTTTCTTT
V gene: TRBV4-1
D gene: TRBD1
J gene: TRBJ1-1
clone size: once

CDR3 protein: CASSSPATSGGYTGELFF
CDR3 DNA: TGTGCCAGCAGCTCCCCGGCAACTAGCGGGGGTTACACCGGGGAGCTGTTTTTT
V gene: TRBV11-2
D gene: TRBD2
J gene: TRBJ2-2
clone size: .

CDR3 protein: CASSQGGEQYF
CDR3 DNA: TGTGCCAGCAGCCAAGGCGGAGAGCAGTACTTC
V gene: TRBV14
D gene: .
J gene: TRBJ2-7
clone size: .

CDR3 protein: CASSFPRESTEAFF
CDR3 DNA: TGTGCCAGCAGTTTTCCCAGGGAGAGCACTGAAGCTTTCTTT
V gene: TRBV28
D gene: .
J gene: TRBJ1-1
clone size: .

CDR3 protein: CASSQEPSPETQYF
CDR3 DNA: TGTGCCAGCAGCCAAGAACCGAGTCCGGAGACCCAGTACTTC
V gene: TRBV14
D gene: .
J gene: TRBJ2-5
clone size: .

CDR3 protein: CASSGGLAGMNTGELFF
CDR3 DNA: TGTGCCAGCAGCGGTGGACTAGCGGGGATGAACACCGGGGAGCTGTTTTTT
V gene: TRBV13
D gene: TRBD2
J gene: TRBJ2-2
clone size: .

CDR3 protein: CAISAAEPSGGVDEQFF
CDR3 DNA: TGTGCCATCAGTGCCGCCGAACCTAGCGGGGGGGTCGATGAGCAGTTCTTC
V gene: TRBV10-3
D gene: TRBD2
J gene: TRBJ2-1
clone size: .

CDR3 protein: CEGQGGDYGYTF
CDR3 DNA: TGTGAAGGCCAGGGTGGAGACTATGGCTACACCTTC
V gene: TRBV5-4
D gene: .
J gene: TRBJ1-2
clone size: .

CDR3 protein: CASSDLLQVYSGNTIYF
CDR3 DNA: TGTGCCAGCAGTGATCTTCTACAGGTCTACTCTGGAAACACCATATATTTT
V gene: TRBV6-1
D gene: .
J gene: TRBJ1-3
clone size: .

CDR3 protein: CAVGTSGSGYTQYF
CDR3 DNA: TGTGCCGTGGGGACTAGCGGGAGTGGTTATACGCAGTATTTT
V gene: TRBV10-3
D gene: TRBD2
J gene: TRBJ2-3
clone size: once

CDR3 protein: CAWREQGPLMGYTF
CDR3 DNA: TGTGCCTGGAGGGAACAGGGTCCCCTGATGGGCTACACCTTC
V gene: TRBV30
D gene: .
J gene: TRBJ1-2
clone size: .

CDR3 protein: CASSLTSGSSYNEQFF
CDR3 DNA: TGTGCCAGCAGTCTAACTAGCGGGAGCTCCTACAATGAGCAGTTCTTC
V gene: TRBV2
D gene: TRBD2
J gene: TRBJ2-1
clone size: once

CDR3 protein: CASSTLSSPLHF
CDR3 DNA: TGTGCCAGTAGTACCCTTAGTTCACCCCTCCACTTT
V gene: TRBV19
D gene: .
J gene: TRBJ1-6
clone size: .

CDR3 protein: CASSLGQNLYEQYF
CDR3 DNA: TGCGCCAGCAGCTTGGGGCAGAACCTCTACGAGCAGTACTTC
V gene: TRBV5-1
D gene: .
J gene: TRBJ2-7
clone size: few

CDR3 protein: CAWSVTAYEQYF
CDR3 DNA: TGTGCCTGGAGTGTAACAGCCTACGAGCAGTACTTC
V gene: TRBV30
D gene: .
J gene: TRBJ2-7
clone size: few

CDR3 protein: CASSEALKKRGADEQYF
CDR3 DNA: TGTGCCAGCAGTGAAGCGCTAAAGAAGCGGGGGGCTGACGAGCAGTACTTC
V gene: TRBV2
D gene: TRBD2
J gene: TRBJ2-7
clone size: once

CDR3 protein: CASSQGTGEFYEQYF
CDR3 DNA: TGCGCCAGCAGCCAGGGAACAGGGGAATTCTACGAGCAGTACTTC
V gene: TRBV4-3
D gene: TRBD1
J gene: TRBJ2-7
clone size: .

CDR3 protein: CASSSRLAGGTDTQYF
CDR3 DNA: TGTGCCAGCAGTTCCCGACTAGCGGGGGGCACAGATACGCAGTATTTT
V gene: TRBV27
D gene: TRBD2
J gene: TRBJ2-3
clone size: .

CDR3 protein: CASSQPKGQGETQYF
CDR3 DNA: TGTGCCAGCAGCCAACCGAAGGGGCAGGGCGAGACCCAGTACTTC
V gene: TRBV7-9
D gene: .
J gene: TRBJ2-5
clone size: .

CDR3 protein: CASSYQGRTDTQYF
CDR3 DNA: TGTGCCAGCAGTTACCAGGGAAGGACAGATACGCAGTATTTT
V gene: TRBV2
D gene: .
J gene: TRBJ2-3
clone size: .

CDR3 protein: CAWAGGPMNTEAFF
CDR3 DNA: TGTGCCTGGGCAGGGGGCCCCATGAACACTGAAGCTTTCTTT
V gene: TRBV30
D gene: TRBD1
J gene: TRBJ1-1
clone size: once